The rows below give T cell receptor beta chains drawn from one sample of a study of blood T cell repertoires in COVID-19. The repertoire was sequenced with immunoSEQ multiplex PCR; TCRdb's copy has only in-frame clones and lacks some. The repertoire holds 20,000 to 25,000 clones, with over 75% as singletons. Sequences were obtained from peripheral blood. These TCRs come from a human donor in a cohort sampled during active COVID-19. The donor label of this sample is uncertain. CDR3s include the opening cysteine and the closing phenylalanine or tryptophan.

J | V | CDR3
TRBJ2-7 | TRBV5-1 | CASSLGGLVYEQYF
TRBJ2-3 | TRBV5-1 | CASVRGGSTDTQYF
TRBJ1-5 | TRBV10-1 | CASSPGRSGNQPQHF
TRBJ2-5 | TRBV19 | CASSITGGGQTQYF
TRBJ1-1 | TRBV14 | CASSGSGQALGTEAFF
TRBJ1-5 | TRBV5-5 | CASSLAPQGNQPQHF
TRBJ1-1 | TRBV5-5 | CASSLQGQNTEAFF
TRBJ1-1 | TRBV25-1 | CASSESGSAGLEAFF
TRBJ1-2 | TRBV24-1 | CATSDPYRGDYGYTF
TRBJ2-3 | TRBV4-2 | CASSQNRGDTQYF
TRBJ2-1 | TRBV5-3 | CARTSATSGRSSYNEQFF
TRBJ1-2 | TRBV5-1 | CASSLDRGGGYTF
TRBJ1-6 | TRBV28 | CASRARGQGWNSPLHF
TRBJ2-7 | TRBV6-5 | CASSLAGLSYEQYF
TRBJ2-7 | TRBV28 | CAVQYRDRVYEQYF
TRBJ1-3 | TRBV7-8 | CASSPQGSNSGNTIYF
TRBJ2-5 | TRBV5-1 | CASSLTSGSAWETQYF
TRBJ1-1 | TRBV5-1 | CASSPGGGSGNTEAFF
TRBJ1-6 | TRBV9 | CASRSRDSDNSPLHF
TRBJ1-1 | TRBV6-5 | CASNTRAGNTEAFF
TRBJ2-7 | TRBV28 | CASSFRTSYEQYF
TRBJ2-3 | TRBV5-1 | CASSSGQAADTQYF